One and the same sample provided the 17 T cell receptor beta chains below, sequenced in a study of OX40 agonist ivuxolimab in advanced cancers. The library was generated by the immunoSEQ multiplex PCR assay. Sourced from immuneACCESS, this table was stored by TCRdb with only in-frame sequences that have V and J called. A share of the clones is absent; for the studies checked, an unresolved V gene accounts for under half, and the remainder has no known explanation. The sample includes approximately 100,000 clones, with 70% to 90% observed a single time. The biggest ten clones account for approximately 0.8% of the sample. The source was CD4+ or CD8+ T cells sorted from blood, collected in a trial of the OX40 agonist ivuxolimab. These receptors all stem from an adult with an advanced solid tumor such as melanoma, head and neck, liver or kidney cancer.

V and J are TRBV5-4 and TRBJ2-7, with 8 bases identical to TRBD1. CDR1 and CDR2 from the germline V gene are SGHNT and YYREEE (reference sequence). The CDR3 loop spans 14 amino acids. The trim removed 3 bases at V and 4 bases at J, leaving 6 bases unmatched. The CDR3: CASSSTGVGYEQYF. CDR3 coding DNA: TGTGCCAGCAGCTCGACAGGGGTGGGGTACGAGCAGTACTTC.

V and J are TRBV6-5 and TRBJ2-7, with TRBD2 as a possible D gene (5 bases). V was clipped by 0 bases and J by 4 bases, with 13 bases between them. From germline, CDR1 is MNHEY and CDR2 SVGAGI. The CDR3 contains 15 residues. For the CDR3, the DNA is TGTGCCAGCAGTTACTCGTATCCGTGGAGGTACGAGCAGTACTTC. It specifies CASSYSYPWRYEQYF.

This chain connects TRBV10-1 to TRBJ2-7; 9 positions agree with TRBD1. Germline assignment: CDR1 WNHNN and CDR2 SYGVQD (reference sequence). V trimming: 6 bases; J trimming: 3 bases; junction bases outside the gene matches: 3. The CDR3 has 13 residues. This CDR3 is CASSRDRDYEQYF. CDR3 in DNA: TGCGCCAGCAGCCGGGACAGGGACTACGAGCAGTACTTC.

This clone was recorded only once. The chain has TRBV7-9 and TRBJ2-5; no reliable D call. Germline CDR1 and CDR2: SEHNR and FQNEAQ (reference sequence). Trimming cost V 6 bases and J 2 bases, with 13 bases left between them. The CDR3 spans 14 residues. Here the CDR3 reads CASSLRPGQETQYF. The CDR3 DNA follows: TGTGCCAGCAGTCTGCGGCCCGGTCAAGAGACCCAGTACTTC. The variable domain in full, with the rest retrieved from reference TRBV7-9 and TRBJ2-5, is DTGVSQNPRHKITKRGQNVTFRCDPISEHNRLYWYRQTLGQGPEFLTYFQNEAQLEKSRLLSDRFSAERPKGSFSTLEIQRTEQGDSAMYLCASSLRPGQETQYFGPGTRLLVL.

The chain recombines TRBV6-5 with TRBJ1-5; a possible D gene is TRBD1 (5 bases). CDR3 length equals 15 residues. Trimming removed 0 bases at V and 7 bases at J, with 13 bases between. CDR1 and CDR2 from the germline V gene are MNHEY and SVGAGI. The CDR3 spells CASSYSGDGSQPQHF. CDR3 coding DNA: TGTGCCAGCAGTTACTCAGGGGACGGGAGCCAGCCCCAGCATTTT.

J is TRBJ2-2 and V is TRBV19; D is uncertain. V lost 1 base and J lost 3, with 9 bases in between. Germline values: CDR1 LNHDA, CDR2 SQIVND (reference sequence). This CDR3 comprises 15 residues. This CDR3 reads CASSIGSLDTGELFF. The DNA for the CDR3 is TGTGCCAGTAGTATAGGAAGTTTGGACACCGGGGAGCTGTTTTTT.

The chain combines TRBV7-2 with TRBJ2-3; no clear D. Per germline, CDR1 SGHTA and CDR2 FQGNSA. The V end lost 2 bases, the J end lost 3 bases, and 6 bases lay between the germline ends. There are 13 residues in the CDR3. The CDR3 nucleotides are TGTGCCAGCAGCTTACTACGGACAGATACGCAGTATTTT. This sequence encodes CASSLLRTDTQYF.

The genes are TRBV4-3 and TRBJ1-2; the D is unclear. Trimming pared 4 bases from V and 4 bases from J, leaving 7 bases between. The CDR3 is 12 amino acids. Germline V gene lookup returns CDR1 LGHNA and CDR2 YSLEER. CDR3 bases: TGCGCCAGCAGCCTAGGAAGCTATGGCTACACCTTC. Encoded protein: CASSLGSYGYTF.

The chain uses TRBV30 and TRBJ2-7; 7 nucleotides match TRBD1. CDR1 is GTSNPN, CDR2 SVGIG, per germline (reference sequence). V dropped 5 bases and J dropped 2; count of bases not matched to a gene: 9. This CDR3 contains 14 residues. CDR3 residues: CAWSPGTATYEQYF. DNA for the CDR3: TGTGCCTGGTCACCCGGGACAGCTACCTACGAGCAGTACTTC.

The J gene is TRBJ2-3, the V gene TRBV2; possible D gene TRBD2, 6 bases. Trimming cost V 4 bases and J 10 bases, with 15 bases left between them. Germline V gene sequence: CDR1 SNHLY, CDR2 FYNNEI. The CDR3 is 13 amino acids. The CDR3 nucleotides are TGTGCCAGCAGTGTGGACCCGACTAGTGCGCAGTATTTT. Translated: CASSVDPTSAQYF.

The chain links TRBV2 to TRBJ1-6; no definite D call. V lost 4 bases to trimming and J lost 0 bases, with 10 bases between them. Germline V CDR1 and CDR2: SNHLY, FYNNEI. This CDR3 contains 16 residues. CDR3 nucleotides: TGTGCCAGCAGTGCTTTAGGGAGCTCCTATAATTCACCCCTCCACTTT. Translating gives CASSALGSSYNSPLHF.

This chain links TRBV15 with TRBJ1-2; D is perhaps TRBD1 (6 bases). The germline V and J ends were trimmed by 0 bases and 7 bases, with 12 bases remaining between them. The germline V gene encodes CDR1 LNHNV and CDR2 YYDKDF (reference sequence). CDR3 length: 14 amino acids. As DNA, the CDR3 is TGTGCCACCAGCAGAGATGGGGCAGGGGCTGGCTACACCTTC. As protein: CATSRDGAGAGYTF. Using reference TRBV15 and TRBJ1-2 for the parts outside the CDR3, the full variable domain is DAMVIQNPRYQVTQFGKPVTLSCSQTLNHNVMYWYQQKSSQAPKLLFHYYDKDFNNEADTPDNFQSRRPNTSFCFLDIRSPGLGDTAMYLCATSRDGAGAGYTFGSGTRLTVV.

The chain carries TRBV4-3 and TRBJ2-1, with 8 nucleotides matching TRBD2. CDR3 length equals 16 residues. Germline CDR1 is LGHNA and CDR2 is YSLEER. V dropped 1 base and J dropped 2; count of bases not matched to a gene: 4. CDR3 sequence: CASSQGPAGAYNEQFF. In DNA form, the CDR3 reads TGCGCCAGCAGCCAAGGCCCAGCGGGGGCCTACAATGAGCAGTTCTTC.

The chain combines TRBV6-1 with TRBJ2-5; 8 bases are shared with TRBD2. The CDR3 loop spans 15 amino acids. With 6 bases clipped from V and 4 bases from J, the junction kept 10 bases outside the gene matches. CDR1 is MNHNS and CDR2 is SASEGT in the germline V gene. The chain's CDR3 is CASRDPGGARETQYF. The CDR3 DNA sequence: TGTGCCAGCAGGGACCCCGGGGGGGCTAGAGAGACCCAGTACTTC.

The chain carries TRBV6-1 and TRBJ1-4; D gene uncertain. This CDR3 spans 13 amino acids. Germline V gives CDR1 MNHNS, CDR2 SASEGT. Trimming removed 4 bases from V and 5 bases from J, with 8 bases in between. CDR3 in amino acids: CASSGRPNEKLFF. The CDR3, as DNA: TGTGCCAGCAGTGGACGGCCGAATGAAAAACTGTTTTTT.

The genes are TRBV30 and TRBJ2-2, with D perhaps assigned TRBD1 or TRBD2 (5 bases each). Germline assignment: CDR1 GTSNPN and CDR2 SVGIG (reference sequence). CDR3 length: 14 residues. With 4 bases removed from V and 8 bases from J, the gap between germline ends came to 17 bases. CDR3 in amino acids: CAWMTGLGAGELFF. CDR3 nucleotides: TGTGCCTGGATGACGGGGCTAGGCGCTGGGGAGCTGTTTTTT.

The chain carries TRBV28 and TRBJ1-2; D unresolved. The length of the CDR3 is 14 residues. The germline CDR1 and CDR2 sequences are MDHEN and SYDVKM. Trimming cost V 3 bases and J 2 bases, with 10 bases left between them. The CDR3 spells CASSFPGCNYGYTF. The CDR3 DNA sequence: TGTGCCAGCAGTTTCCCCGGGTGCAACTATGGCTACACCTTC.